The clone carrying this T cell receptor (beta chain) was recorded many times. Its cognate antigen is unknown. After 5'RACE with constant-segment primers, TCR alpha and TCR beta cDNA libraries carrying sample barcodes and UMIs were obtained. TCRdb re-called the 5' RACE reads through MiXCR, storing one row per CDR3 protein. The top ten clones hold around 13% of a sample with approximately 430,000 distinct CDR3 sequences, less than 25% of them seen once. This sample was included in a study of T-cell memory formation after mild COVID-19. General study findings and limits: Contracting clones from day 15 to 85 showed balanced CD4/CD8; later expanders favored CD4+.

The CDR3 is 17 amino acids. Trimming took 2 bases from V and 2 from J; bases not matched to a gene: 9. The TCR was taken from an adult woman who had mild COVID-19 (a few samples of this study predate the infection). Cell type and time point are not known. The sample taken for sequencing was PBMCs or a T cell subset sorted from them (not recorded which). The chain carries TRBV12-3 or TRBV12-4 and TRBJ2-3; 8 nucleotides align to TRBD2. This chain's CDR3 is CASSLRVRGGNTDTQYF. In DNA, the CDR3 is TGTGCCAGCAGTTTAAGGGTACGCGGGGGGAACACAGATACGCAGTATTTT.